This T cell receptor (beta chain) was identified in a study of T cells in Graves' hyperthyroidism and ophthalmopathy (dated by TCRdb to the late 2010s). Concerning the study at large: Peripheral blood was collected at initial diagnosis, before any treatment. The approximately 98 discovery patients were randomly divided into training and test sets at a 7:3 ratio. Thyroid tissue and blood T-cell repertoires from about six Graves' hyperthyroidism patients were also compared in the study. Whether ophthalmopathy could be predicted prospectively was tested in an independent validation cohort made up of 18 hyperthyroidism patients plus 17 patients who later progressed to ophthalmopathy. To identify distinguishing TCR V-J signatures, a discovery cohort of 95 to 100 patients was used, comprising some 45 with Graves' ophthalmopathy and 57 with stable Graves' hyperthyroidism. After sampling, hyperthyroidism patients received methimazole starting at 30 mg daily, and ophthalmopathy patients received high-dose intravenous methylprednisolone. According to the paper, TCR Vbeta CDR3 sequencing was carried out on some 130 peripheral blood samples, which came from fewer than 50 ophthalmopathy, 70 to 80 hyperthyroidism and roughly 17 progressor patients. General study outcomes and caveats: No statistical method was used to fix the sample size in advance, and group allocation was not hidden from the investigators. In validation, progression to ophthalmopathy was predicted by the model with nearly 71% sensitivity and roughly 76% specificity, a median of 6.5 months before onset. Most expanded thyroid clonotypes (frequency above 0.001) were also detected in blood, suggesting blood repertoires may reflect thyroid immune responses. A model built on a 13 V-J signature distinguished ophthalmopathy from stable hyperthyroidism, reaching 87.88% sensitivity and about 81% specificity in cross-validation and 80%/75% in testing.

The TCR beta CDR3 regions were amplified from RNA transcripts. For the first round of RT-PCR on the TCR CDR3, the HTBI primer set was used together with the Qiagen OneStep RT-PCR kit. A second multiplex PCR round built the libraries, followed by size selection and purification. Sequencing of the libraries was done on an Illumina HiSeq2000 using paired-end 100 bp reads. In the paper's pipeline: Raw data were processed with SOAPnuke, discarding reads with adapters, uncalled bases, mean Phred below 15, or no exact constant-primer or identifier match. COPE v1.2.5 was used to merge the high-quality paired reads, and each unique nucleotide sequence was defined as a clonotype. Clonotypes were aligned to IMGT TRBV, TRBD and TRBJ reference segments using MiTCR v1.1. The analysis included only V-J combinations with a frequency above 0.0001, which together covered around 99% of the repertoires. The TCS score was defined as F50 (clonal expansion) divided by E x V (chaos), with BLOSUM62-based TCRdist calculated between CDR3 peptides within each V-J. Welch's t-statistics and random forest reduced roughly 500 V-J features to about 12, which were used in a naive Bayes classifier (R e1071). Through fastp at Q25 and MiXCR, TCRdb rebuilt clones from the public reads, retaining in-frame beta chains. Every CDR3 protein is listed once, alongside the most common genes and DNA of its rows. What appears here as the V and J calls and clone size reflects TCRdb's work, not the paper's. Counted in this sample were under 300,000 distinct CDR3 sequences; 13% to 15% of them appeared once. The ten largest clonotypes hold 30% to 35% of the sample.

Ten or more counts support this clonotype. The antigen it binds to is not known. Base qualities are not provided; no much larger clone lies one nucleotide away. Looking up the germline V gene (reference sequence) yields CDR1 SGHAT and CDR2 FQDESV. The CDR3 spans 12 residues, from the cysteine through the phenylalanine. Only CDR3 DNA remains: 36 bases, in frame from the first base. V is pared back by 1 base and J by 12 bases, with 10 bases lying between the germline termini. Hyperthyroidism patients were newly diagnosed, had a disease duration of under 2 months, and were aged 18 to 65 years. Any patient with an uncontrolled infection, another autoimmune disease, pregnancy or lactation was excluded. Diagnoses relied on clinical symptoms, serum thyroxine and TRAb, thyroid ultrasound and orbital computed tomography. For progressor patients, blood was drawn at the first diagnosis of hyperthyroidism, before any ophthalmopathy symptoms had appeared. Ficoll-Paque density gradient centrifugation was used to isolate PBMCs from around 9.1 ml of fresh peripheral blood. Patients classed as progressors first received a Graves' hyperthyroidism diagnosis and then went on to develop ophthalmopathy during follow-up. Total RNA was extracted with Trizol reagent, and quality was checked on an Agilent 2100 Bioanalyzer.

The clonotype comes from a woman between 50 and 59 years old with Graves' hyperthyroidism that later progressed to Graves' ophthalmopathy. Material: blood. The V gene is TRBV11-1 and the J gene is TRBJ2-1; perhaps TRBD2 is the D gene, with 6 bases matching. The nucleotide sequence is TGTGCCAGCAGCTTAGACCGGGAGAGGCAGTTCTTC. This gives the protein CASSLDRERQFF. The CDR3 plus the reference TRBV11-1 and TRBJ2-1 genes for the other parts give the full variable domain: EAEVAQSPRYKITEKSQAVAFWCDPISGHATLYWYRQILGQGPELLVQFQDESVVDDSQLPKDRFSAERLKGVDSTLKIQPAELGDSAMYLCASSLDRERQFFGPGTRLTVL.